Listed below are T cell receptor beta chains from one sample, sequenced in a study of blood T cell repertoires in COVID-19. TCRdb keeps only in-frame clones here, not all; method: immunoSEQ multiplex PCR. The table shows fewer than 200,000 clones, with approximately 84% occurring only once. Sequenced sample: peripheral blood. The receptors stem from a woman aged 45-59 years with COVID-19, enrolled during active disease. Both conserved end residues are part of each CDR3.

J	V	CDR3
TRBJ2-3	TRBV13	CASSQTGTSGGYTDTQYF
TRBJ2-5	TRBV5-4	CASSLATGGQETQYF
TRBJ1-2	TRBV25-1	CASSRKIQGRNGYTF
TRBJ2-5	TRBV2	CASSGQVRGQQETQYF
TRBJ1-1	TRBV3-1/TRBV3-2	CASSHGQNTEAFF
TRBJ2-4	TRBV7-6	CASSPGQGLAKNIQYF
TRBJ2-7	TRBV7-9	CASSPQGQPYEQYF
TRBJ2-1	TRBV27	CASRTATGGSYNEQFF
TRBJ1-2	TRBV4-1	CASSQDWDRGYGYTF
TRBJ2-1	TRBV5-1	CASSLGPGKFSNEQFF
TRBJ1-5	TRBV15	CATSIGAVNQPQHF
TRBJ1-2	TRBV30	CAWSGAGGGSYGYTF
TRBJ2-2	TRBV30	CAWRLAGGIGGELFF
TRBJ2-7	TRBV19	CASNPFGTGRYEQYF
TRBJ2-3	TRBV7-3	CASSPEGGQWDTQYF
TRBJ1-5	TRBV6-2/TRBV6-3	CASSPSQGQLRGQPQHF
TRBJ1-2	TRBV2	CASSESRTNYGYTF
TRBJ2-5	TRBV5-4	CASSRGGTSGEEETQYF
TRBJ1-5	TRBV6-5	CASSYSGGEEPQHF
TRBJ1-4	TRBV28	CASTSGQTVGNEKLFF
TRBJ2-4	TRBV30	CAWSTPVDIQYF
TRBJ2-7	TRBV27	CHVRSPMDEQYF
TRBJ2-5	TRBV30	CAWSPRGIETQYF
TRBJ1-2	TRBV5-6	CASSSSSGFVYGYTF
TRBJ2-2	TRBV7-3	CASSSTGTTGELFF
TRBJ1-5	TRBV11-2	CASSLNRGNQPQHF
TRBJ2-2	TRBV6-2/TRBV6-3	CASSPRGGNVAGELFF